The 24 T cell receptor beta chains given below trace back to one sample, sequenced in a study of T cells in localized non-small cell lung cancer. This table comes from immunoSEQ multiplex PCR, and its TCRdb copy is limited to in-frame clones, with some not included. The sample holds about 59,000 clones, 91% seen once. The input for sequencing was peripheral blood, taken before any cancer treatment. The receptors were sampled from a man between 40 and 70 years old with stage I lung adenocarcinoma.

The rearrangement links TRBV5-1 to TRBJ2-1, with TRBD1 matching 9 bases. Looked up from germline, CDR1 is SGHRS and CDR2 is YFSETQ. The CDR3 has 18 amino acids. V shed 3 bases, J shed 3 bases, and the junction held 13 bases outside the gene matches. As DNA, the CDR3 is TGCGCCAGCAGCTCCACCAGACTCCGGGACAGGGACTACAATGAGCAGTTCTTC. Amino acids: CASSSTRLRDRDYNEQFF.

The chain uses TRBV10-3 and TRBJ2-4, with TRBD1 identical over 11 bases. This CDR3 has 15 amino acids. Germline assignment: CDR1 ENHRY and CDR2 SYGVKD. V lost 4 bases to trimming and J lost 7 bases; unmatched junction nucleotides: 6. CDR3 protein: CAISAGQGARNIQYF. The CDR3 DNA reads as TGTGCCATCAGTGCCGGACAGGGGGCTCGGAACATTCAGTACTTC.

This clone appeared once. The chain links TRBV2 to TRBJ2-7; 11 bases align to TRBD1. Germline assignment: CDR1 SNHLY and CDR2 FYNNEI. CDR3 size: 14 residues. J gave up 7 bases and V 6 bases, and 8 bases lay outside the gene matches. This CDR3 reads CASRAGTGGNEQYF. Here the CDR3 DNA reads TGTGCCAGCAGAGCTGGGACAGGGGGTAATGAGCAGTACTTC.

The J gene is TRBJ1-3, the V gene TRBV18; tentative D call: TRBD1 (6 bases). The CDR3 covers 15 residues. The V end was cut by 2 bases, the J end by 0 bases, with 8 bases between. Germline values: CDR1 KGHSH, CDR2 LQKENI. The CDR3: CASSPMDSSGNTIYF. CDR3 coding DNA: TGTGCCAGCTCACCAATGGACAGCTCTGGAAACACCATATATTTT.

This clone has a single count. V usage is TRBV5-1 and J usage is TRBJ1-4; no reliable D call. Trimming left V 0 bases short and J 8 bases short, with 11 bases between. This CDR3 contains 14 residues. Germline values: CDR1 SGHRS, CDR2 YFSETQ. The CDR3 DNA follows: TGCGCCAGCAGCTTGGTAGGTGGGAACGAAAAACTGTTTTTT. This sequence encodes CASSLVGGNEKLFF. The whole variable domain, remainder taken from reference TRBV5-1 and TRBJ1-4, is KAGVTQTPRYLIKTRGQQVTLSCSPISGHRSVSWYQQTPGQGLQFLFEYFSETQRNKGNFPGRFSGRQFSNSRSEMNVSTLELGDSALYLCASSLVGGNEKLFFGSGTQLSVL.

In regard to this clone: Other DNA sequences in this specimen translate into the identical CDR3. The chain joins TRBV5-1 to TRBJ2-2; no reliable D call. Germline assignment: CDR1 SGHRS and CDR2 YFSETQ. V lost 2 bases to trimming and J lost 0 bases, with 8 bases between them. This CDR3 region has 15 residues. This CDR3 reads CASSFQGANTGELFF. The CDR3 DNA reads as TGCGCCAGCAGCTTCCAAGGCGCGAACACCGGGGAGCTGTTTTTT.

V gene TRBV5-5 combines with J gene TRBJ2-7, with 8 bases matching TRBD2. The germline V gene has CDR1 SGHKS and CDR2 YYEKEE (reference sequence). V lost 1 base to trimming and J lost 4 bases; unmatched junction nucleotides: 4. This CDR3 is 14 amino acids long. CDR3 residues: CASSLRGGGYEQYF. Here the CDR3 DNA reads TGTGCCAGCAGCTTGCGGGGGGGTGGATACGAGCAGTACTTC.

The V and J genes are TRBV6-1 and TRBJ2-1, with a weak D call TRBD2 (6 bases). Germline assignment: CDR1 MNHNS and CDR2 SASEGT. The CDR3 has 15 residues. Trimming cost V 1 base and J 6 bases, with 13 bases left between them. The CDR3 DNA sequence: TGTGCCAGCAGTGAAGGCGGGTCTAGCGTCAATGAGCAGTTCTTC. Translated: CASSEGGSSVNEQFF.

The chain uses TRBV14 and TRBJ1-2; 9 nucleotides agree with TRBD1. The CDR3 totals 14 residues. V dropped 6 bases and J dropped 5; count of bases not matched to a gene: 7. CDR1 is SGHDN, CDR2 FVKESK, per germline. The CDR3 here is CASSLMTGGYGYTF. Written as DNA, the CDR3 is TGTGCCAGCAGTCTTATGACAGGGGGTTATGGCTACACCTTC.

This chain uses TRBV29-1 with TRBJ2-1, with TRBD2 matching over 7 bases. Germline lookup yields CDR1 SQVTM and CDR2 ANQGSEA. This CDR3 comprises 12 residues. V shed 8 bases and J 5 bases; nucleotides not matched to a gene: 6. The CDR3 DNA reads as TGCAGCCCGAAGAGCGGGGACAATGAGCAGTTCTTC. It yields the protein CSPKSGDNEQFF.

This chain links TRBV28 with TRBJ2-6, with D perhaps matching TRBD1 (6 bases). The V gene lost 7 bases and the J gene lost 0 bases, with 13 bases spanning the gap. The CDR3 contains 16 residues. From germline, CDR1 is MDHEN and CDR2 SYDVKM. CDR3 sequence reads: CASTPGQPSGANVLTF. DNA of the CDR3: TGTGCCAGCACCCCCGGACAGCCCTCTGGGGCCAACGTCCTGACTTTC. The full variable domain, rest sourced from reference TRBV28 and TRBJ2-6, is DVKVTQSSRYLVKRTGEKVFLECVQDMDHENMFWYRQDPGLGLRLIYFSYDVKMKEKGDIPEGYSVSREKKERFSLILESASTNQTSMYLCASTPGQPSGANVLTFGAGSRLTVL.

This clone has just one count. The chain combines TRBV2 with TRBJ1-1; D not certain. CDR1 and CDR2 (germline): SNHLY, FYNNEI. The ends were cut back, 4 bases at V and 5 bases at J, with 14 bases in the middle. The CDR3 runs 14 residues. The CDR3 here is CASSVPGMRTEAFF. The CDR3 DNA reads as TGTGCCAGCAGTGTACCTGGTATGAGAACTGAAGCTTTCTTT. Looking up the rest from reference TRBV2 and TRBJ1-1 gives the full variable domain: EPEVTQTPSHQVTQMGQEVILRCVPISNHLYFYWYRQILGQKVEFLVSFYNNEISEKSEIFDDQFSVERPDGSNFTLKIRSTKLEDSAMYFCASSVPGMRTEAFFGQGTRLTVV.

The V and J genes are TRBV5-1 and TRBJ2-3; TRBD1 agrees at 7 bases. V was pared by 1 base and J by 3 bases, with 8 bases of the junction left unmatched. The CDR3 extends over 16 amino acids. The germline CDR1 and CDR2 sequences are SGHRS and YFSETQ. CDR3 amino acids: CASSLNARGSTDTQYF. In DNA, the CDR3 is TGCGCCAGCAGCTTGAATGCCAGGGGGAGTACAGATACGCAGTATTTT.

The J gene is TRBJ2-2, the V gene TRBV27, with D unresolved. This CDR3 has 13 residues. The germline V and J ends were trimmed by 6 bases and 5 bases, with 10 bases remaining between them. Per the germline V gene, CDR1 is MNHEY and CDR2 is SMNVEV (reference sequence). The CDR3 bases are TGTGCCAGCAGGGAGTCTGGAACCGGGGAGCTGTTTTTT. Translation gives CASRESGTGELFF.

The chain links TRBV4-1 to TRBJ1-2; perhaps TRBD1 as D (6 bases). The CDR3 length is 16 residues. In germline, CDR1 is MGHRA, CDR2 YSYEKL. V was shortened by 0 bases and J by 7 bases, with 18 bases between the two germline ends. The CDR3 nucleotides read TGCGCCAGCAGCCAAGATGGGGGGGCTAGGGGGGGTGGCTACACCTTC. Translation gives CASSQDGGARGGGYTF.

The chain combines TRBV5-4 with TRBJ1-3; the D is unclear. The CDR3 sequence is 16 residues long. CDR1 is SGHNT, CDR2 YYREEE, per germline (reference sequence). V lost 4 bases and J lost 0, with 14 bases in between. CDR3 loop: CASSVGRSISGNTIYF. In DNA, the CDR3 is TGTGCCAGCAGCGTCGGACGGAGCATCTCTGGAAACACCATATATTTT.

This chain joins TRBV7-9 and TRBJ2-7; no clear D gene. The CDR3 runs to 14 residues. Trimming took 5 bases from V and 6 from J, leaving 17 bases between them. Germline values: CDR1 SEHNR, CDR2 FQNEAQ (reference sequence). Here the CDR3 reads CASSEVRPQVEQYF. As DNA, the CDR3 is TGTGCCAGCAGCGAAGTACGGCCCCAGGTCGAGCAGTACTTC.

This chain links TRBV29-1 with TRBJ2-3; D is undetermined. Trimming shortened V by 4 bases and J by 4 bases, and 6 bases separated the two germline ends. The CDR3 totals 11 residues. Germline V CDR1 and CDR2: SQVTM, ANQGSEA. In DNA form, the CDR3 reads TGCAGCGTTGTCCCGGCAGATACGCAGTATTTT. Amino acids: CSVVPADTQYF.

The rearrangement joins TRBV2 to TRBJ2-7; either TRBD1 or TRBD2 may supply D (5 bases each). CDR1 and CDR2 (germline): SNHLY, FYNNEI. Trimming shortened V by 6 bases and J by 3 bases, and 15 bases separated the two germline ends. The CDR3 length is 14 residues. The DNA for the CDR3 is TGTGCCAGCAGGGCCGGGACGGCCAGCTACGAGCAGTACTTC. It translates to CASRAGTASYEQYF.

The chain is built from TRBV9 and TRBJ1-3, with TRBD1 as a possible D gene (5 bases). Per the germline V gene, CDR1 is SGDLS and CDR2 is YYNGEE. The CDR3 totals 16 residues. V was cut by 0 bases and J by 4 bases, with 14 bases left in between. The CDR3 DNA reads TGTGCCAGCAGCGTAGCGGAAGGGGCGCGGGGAAACACCATATATTTT. Its translation is CASSVAEGARGNTIYF.

The rearrangement uses TRBV11-3 and TRBJ1-2, with a weak D call TRBD1 (6 bases). With 3 bases removed from V and 6 bases from J, the gap between germline ends came to 11 bases. This CDR3 comprises 13 residues. Germline V CDR1 and CDR2: SGHNT, YENEEA. The CDR3 nucleotides read TGTGCCAGCAGCTTGTATCCAGGGGATGGCTACACCTTC. Protein: CASSLYPGDGYTF.

The chain links TRBV5-1 to TRBJ2-7, with 8 bases aligning to TRBD2. Losses at the gene ends were 1 base for V and 4 bases for J; bases not matched to a gene: 7. The CDR3 runs 15 residues. Germline values: CDR1 SGHRS, CDR2 YFSETQ. CDR3 sequence reads: CASSLQAGAKYEQYF. CDR3 DNA sequence: TGCGCCAGCAGCTTGCAAGCGGGAGCAAAATACGAGCAGTACTTC.

This rearrangement joins TRBV5-1 to TRBJ2-1; the match to TRBD2 covers 9 bases. Germline lookup yields CDR1 SGHRS and CDR2 YFSETQ. Germline trimming cut 5 bases from V and 6 bases from J; bases unmatched to any gene: 18. The CDR3 length is 18 residues. DNA for the CDR3: TGCGCCAGCAGAGGTATAGGGCTACGGACTAGCGTCACCAATGAGCAGTTCTTC. Its protein is CASRGIGLRTSVTNEQFF.

This chain joins TRBV28 and TRBJ2-2; no clear D. Trimming removed 6 bases from V and 0 bases from J, with 11 bases in between. CDR3 size: 15 residues. CDR1 is MDHEN, CDR2 SYDVKM, per germline. In DNA form, the CDR3 reads TGTGCCAGCAGCCCAGCTGGGACGAACACCGGGGAGCTGTTTTTT. Translating it yields CASSPAGTNTGELFF.